This TCR beta chain was recorded in a study of blood T cell repertoires in COVID-19. Overall study: Sources were T cells, B-cell-depleted T cells, or PBMCs; the material itself was cDNA or gDNA.

The table came from immunoSEQ multiplex PCR; TCRdb's copy has only in-frame clones and leaves some out. Of more than 25,000 clones in the sample, 89% were seen once. V shed 6 bases and J 4 bases; nucleotides not matched to a gene: 6. Germline assignment: CDR1 KGHSH and CDR2 LQKENI. The CDR3 has 15 residues. This TCR was recovered from a human donor with acute or convalescent COVID-19. The donor label of this sample is uncertain. The chain couples TRBV18 to TRBJ1-5; 10 bases fit TRBD1. Sequences were obtained from peripheral blood. This CDR3 reads CASSPGQGNNQPQHF. The CDR3 nucleotides read TGTGCCAGCTCGCCGGGACAGGGGAATAATCAGCCCCAGCATTTT.